This entry concerns a single T cell receptor beta chain. Antigen unknown. The CDR3 is 18 residues long. The V and J ends lost 3 bases and 0 bases respectively, with 18 bases between them. CDR1 is SGHAT and CDR2 is FQNNGV in the germline V gene. The sample belongs to a study of T cells in tuberculosis. Study-wide points: Smaller distances to GMM-specific TCRs suggested their expansion in active tuberculosis. Using the GMM-specific repertoire gave 85% to 90% accuracy versus 60% to 70% with motifs.

Sequencing used immunoSEQ multiplex PCR; TCRdb keeps in-frame clones, though not all of them. The table records more than 20,000 clones, 85% to 90% of them present only once. Sequencing was done on a sample of PBMCs. The source of this sequence is a donor aged 10-35 years with latent tuberculosis or without tuberculosis infection. J is TRBJ2-4 and V is TRBV11-2, with D possibly being TRBD1 (5 bases). The CDR3 loop is CASSFRAPSDIAKNIQYF. CDR3 nucleotide sequence: TGTGCCAGCAGCTTCAGGGCCCCTTCGGATATAGCCAAAAACATTCAGTACTTC. The full variable domain, its missing parts supplied by reference TRBV11-2 and TRBJ2-4, is EAGVAQSPRYKIIEKRQSVAFWCNPISGHATLYWYQQILGQGPKLLIQFQNNGVVDDSQLPKDRFSAERLKGVDSTLKIQPAKLEDSAVYLCASSFRAPSDIAKNIQYFGAGTRLSVL.